The 17 T cell receptor beta chains below come from one sample, sequenced in a study of CD8 T cells in ankylosing spondylitis. Notes on the study in general: About 8 highly homologous variants made up a TCR beta motif, and this motif appeared characteristic of ankylosing spondylitis blood.

One entry per CDR3 protein results from TCRdb running MiXCR on the 5' RACE reads. The table has 700,000 to 850,000 distinct CDR3 sequences, roughly 10% seen once; the top ten hold under 0.6%. Their cognate antigens are unknown. Sequencing used blood, either unsorted or a sorted T cell fraction (not recorded which). The source of these receptors is a male donor with ankylosing spondylitis.

This clonotype was observed a handful of times. The rearrangement uses TRBV7-2 and TRBJ1-2; no reliable D call. Trimming took off 1 base at V and 6 bases at J, with 15 bases between the two ends. The CDR3 spans 15 residues. In germline, CDR1 is SGHTA, CDR2 FQGNSA. CDR3 sequence (DNA): TGTGCCAGCAGCTTAGAATGGGCTCAGAGGGATGGCTACACCTTC. Amino acid sequence: CASSLEWAQRDGYTF.

The rearrangement joins TRBV5-1 to TRBJ2-6; D unclear. This CDR3 has 13 residues. CDR1 and CDR2 from the germline V gene are SGHRS and YFSETQ. With 5 bases removed from V and 2 bases from J, the gap between germline ends came to 5 bases. The CDR3 loop reads CASRVPGANVLTF. The CDR3 DNA sequence: TGCGCCAGCAGGGTTCCTGGGGCCAACGTCCTGACTTTC.

The chain employs TRBV11-1 and TRBJ2-3, with 11 bases lining up with TRBD2. Unmatched junction bases numbered 10, after V lost 5 bases and J lost 0 bases. The germline V gene has CDR1 SGHAT and CDR2 FQDESV (reference sequence). The length of the CDR3 is 18 residues. The CDR3 nucleotides are TGTGCCAGCAGCCCTACCGGACTAGCGGGCACTAGCACAGATACGCAGTATTTT. Amino acid sequence: CASSPTGLAGTSTDTQYF.

There are a few counts of this clonotype. The rearrangement uses TRBV3-1 and TRBJ2-7; D unclear. V was clipped by 5 bases and J by 6 bases, with 14 bases between them. In germline, CDR1 is LGHDT, CDR2 YNNKEL (reference sequence). This CDR3 has 13 residues. CDR3 nucleotide sequence: TGTGCCAGCAGCTACTTCTTTGGATCCGAGCAGTACTTC. As protein: CASSYFFGSEQYF.

J is TRBJ1-2 and V is TRBV10-2, with 7 bases lining up with TRBD1. CDR1 and CDR2 from the germline V gene are WSHSY and SAAADI. The CDR3 is made up of 15 amino acids. J gave up 8 bases and V 2 bases, and 11 bases lay outside the gene matches. The DNA for the CDR3 is TGCGCCAGCAGTGAGGCGCGAGACAGGGACCGGGGCTACACCTTC. Its translation is CASSEARDRDRGYTF.

The sample holds many counts of this clonotype. The V call is TRBV5-1, the J call TRBJ2-1; perhaps TRBD1 as D (5 bases). Germline CDR1 SGHRS, CDR2 YFSETQ. The CDR3 loop spans 16 amino acids. V was clipped by 1 base and J by 1 base, with 12 bases between them. The DNA for the CDR3 is TGCGCCAGCAGCTTGCAGGGAATGGGATCCTACAATGAGCAGTTCTTC. Translation gives CASSLQGMGSYNEQFF.

There are a few counts of this clonotype. The chain couples TRBV30 to TRBJ1-6, with unresolved D. The CDR3 sequence is 15 residues long. The V gene lost 4 bases and the J gene lost 7 bases, with 17 bases spanning the gap. Germline CDR1 is GTSNPN and CDR2 is SVGIG (reference sequence). The DNA of the CDR3 is TGTGCCTGGACCGTGGATCAGCTGGGGAATTCACCCCTCCACTTT. Its protein product is CAWTVDQLGNSPLHF.

The chain employs TRBV5-1 and TRBJ2-1; D is undetermined. Trimming removed 0 bases from V and 9 bases from J, with 13 bases in between. CDR3 length equals 14 residues. Looked up from germline, CDR1 is SGHRS and CDR2 is YFSETQ. CDR3 in DNA: TGCGCCAGCAGCTTGGCAGCCGAACCCCTTGAGCAGTTCTTC. Amino acids: CASSLAAEPLEQFF.

The CDR3 DNA sequence: TGTGCCAGCAGCCCGAGTACGAGCCTGGGGTACTCCTACAATGAGCAGTTCTTC. Translated, it gives CASSPSTSLGYSYNEQFF. The chain employs TRBV9 and TRBJ2-1; no clear D gene. The CDR3 runs 18 residues. V gave up 4 bases and J gave up 0 bases, with 20 bases separating them. Germline values: CDR1 SGDLS, CDR2 YYNGEE.

V and J are TRBV5-5 and TRBJ2-5; possible D gene TRBD1, 5 bases. The CDR3 spans 15 residues. From germline, CDR1 is SGHKS and CDR2 YYEKEE (reference sequence). Trimming shortened V by 3 bases and J by 5 bases, and 17 bases separated the two germline ends. CDR3 region: CASSSIQASGETQYF. CDR3 nucleotides: TGTGCCAGCAGCTCTATACAGGCCTCCGGCGAGACCCAGTACTTC. Using reference TRBV5-5 and TRBJ2-5 for the parts outside the CDR3, the full variable domain is DAGVTQSPTHLIKTRGQQVTLRCSPISGHKSVSWYQQVLGQGPQFIFQYYEKEERGRGNFPDRFSARQFPNYSSELNVNALLLGDSALYLCASSSIQASGETQYFGPGTRLLVL.

This clonotype was seen only a few times. The genes are TRBV28 and TRBJ2-2, with 8 bases aligning to TRBD2. Germline CDR1 reads MDHEN; CDR2 reads SYDVKM. With 5 bases clipped from V and 7 bases from J, the junction kept 9 bases outside the gene matches. This CDR3 has 15 amino acids. The CDR3 nucleotides read TGTGCCAGCAGTAGGGGAGCGGGAGCGGTCGGGGAGCTGTTTTTT. Translation: CASSRGAGAVGELFF.

In its sample, this clonotype was seen a few times. The V and J genes are TRBV20-1 and TRBJ2-2; D unclear. V dropped 1 base and J dropped 3 bases, with 15 bases sitting between them. CDR1 and CDR2 from the germline V gene are DFQATT and SNEGSKA (reference sequence). The CDR3 sequence is 16 residues long. CDR3 in amino acids: CSARGRTASDTGELFF. CDR3 nucleotides: TGCAGTGCTAGAGGTCGAACAGCTAGTGACACCGGGGAGCTGTTTTTT.

This clonotype turned up a few times. The chain carries TRBV20-1 and TRBJ2-1, with D perhaps matching TRBD1 (6 bases). The CDR3 covers 13 residues. Germline loops: CDR1 DFQATT, CDR2 SNEGSKA (reference sequence). The CDR3 region is CSTTGRSDNEQFF. In DNA, the CDR3 is TGCAGCACCACAGGGAGATCTGACAATGAGCAGTTCTTC.

The chain links TRBV7-2 to TRBJ1-1; D gene ambiguous. Looked up from germline, CDR1 is SGHTA and CDR2 is FQGNSA. Trimming shortened V by 1 base and J by 7 bases, and 10 bases separated the two germline ends. The CDR3 is made up of 13 amino acids. For the CDR3, the DNA is TGTGCCAGCAGCTTAGGAAGTCTACTTGAAGCTTTCTTT. Its protein product is CASSLGSLLEAFF.

In this sample, this clonotype turned up a few times. The gene calls are TRBV12-3 or TRBV12-4 and TRBJ1-5; the D is unclear. V was pared by 4 bases and J by 7 bases, with 11 bases between. This CDR3 has 13 amino acids. The CDR3 loop is CASSSRPQQPQHF. CDR3 DNA: TGTGCCAGCAGTTCACGCCCACAACAGCCCCAGCATTTT.

The table lists this clonotype with a few counts. The J gene is TRBJ2-5, the V gene TRBV6-1; tentative D call: TRBD1 (5 bases). V shed 4 bases and J shed 5 bases, with 11 bases lying between them. This CDR3 region has 13 residues. The germline gives CDR1 MNHNS, CDR2 SASEGT. The CDR3 region has the DNA TGTGCCAGCAGTGCCCGGACAAGGGAGACCCAGTACTTC. This codes for CASSARTRETQYF.

In this sample, this clonotype turned up many times. The chain combines TRBV20-1 with TRBJ1-5, with TRBD1 matching 7 bases. CDR3 length: 15 amino acids. With 3 bases clipped from V and 4 bases from J, the junction kept 9 bases outside the gene matches. Germline values: CDR1 DFQATT, CDR2 SNEGSKA (reference sequence). CDR3 sequence reads: CSASRDSSSNQPQHF. For the CDR3, the DNA is TGCAGTGCTAGCAGGGACAGTTCTAGTAATCAGCCCCAGCATTTT.